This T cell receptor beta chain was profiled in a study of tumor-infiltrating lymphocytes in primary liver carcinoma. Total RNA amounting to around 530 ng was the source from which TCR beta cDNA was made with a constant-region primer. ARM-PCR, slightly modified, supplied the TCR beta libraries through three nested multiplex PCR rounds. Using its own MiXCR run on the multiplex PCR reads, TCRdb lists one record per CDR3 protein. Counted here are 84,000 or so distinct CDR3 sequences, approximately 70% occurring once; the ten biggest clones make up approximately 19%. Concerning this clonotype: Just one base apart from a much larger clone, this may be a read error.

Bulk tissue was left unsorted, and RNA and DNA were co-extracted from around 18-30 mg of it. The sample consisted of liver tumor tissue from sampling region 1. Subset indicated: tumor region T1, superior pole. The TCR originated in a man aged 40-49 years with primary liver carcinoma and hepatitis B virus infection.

The CDR3 protein is CASSPSTLLVGGQYF. In DNA form, the CDR3 reads TGCGCCAGCAGCCCCTCGACCCTACTGGTGGGCGGGCAGTACTTC. The chain couples TRBV5-1 to TRBJ2-7; D is undetermined. Germline V gives CDR1 SGHRS, CDR2 YFSETQ. With 4 bases removed from V and 9 bases from J, the gap between germline ends came to 23 bases. The CDR3 runs to 15 residues.